Listed below are T cell receptor beta chains from one sample, sequenced in a study of OX40 agonist ivuxolimab in advanced cancers. The protocol was immunoSEQ multiplex PCR, while the TCRdb copy is restricted to in-frame clones and leaves out a portion. The table lists tens of thousands of clones, 84% of them singletons. The input for sequencing was CD4+ or CD8+ T cells sorted from blood, taken in a trial of the OX40 agonist ivuxolimab. The receptors were sampled from an adult with an advanced solid tumor such as melanoma, head and neck, liver or kidney cancer. Each CDR3 is given with its conserved first and last residue. Fields, in order: J gene, clone size, D gene, V gene, CDR3 protein, CDR3 DNA. D genes are given only for firm matches. Clone size is shown for a subset of rows, as once, few, many or a class of expanded clone.

>TRBJ2-7|NA|NA|TRBV29-1
CSVLQGTYEQYF
TGCAGCGTTCTACAGGGAACCTACGAGCAGTACTTC
>TRBJ1-2|NA|NA|TRBV30
CAWSRGQYYGYTF
TGTGCCTGGAGTAGAGGTCAATACTATGGCTACACCTTC
>TRBJ1-1|once|TRBD1|TRBV30
CAWREWTGGAEAFF
TGTGCCTGGAGGGAATGGACAGGGGGGGCTGAAGCTTTCTTT
>TRBJ2-3|NA|NA|TRBV27
CASSPRGTGADTQYF
TGTGCCAGCAGTCCAAGAGGGACTGGTGCAGATACGCAGTATTTT
>TRBJ1-2|NA|NA|TRBV6-1
CASRLTENYGYTF
TGTGCCAGCAGATTGACAGAGAACTATGGCTACACCTTC
>TRBJ1-1|NA|NA|TRBV12-5
CASGGGRAEAFF
TGTGCTAGTGGTGGCGGCCGCGCTGAAGCTTTCTTT
>TRBJ2-2|once|TRBD1|TRBV5-1
CASSLTGDTGELFF
TGCGCCAGCAGCCTGACAGGGGACACCGGGGAGCTGTTTTTT
>TRBJ1-1|few|TRBD1|TRBV4-1
CASSQGPGLTPGQEVAFF
TGCGCCAGCAGCCAAGGCCCCGGTTTAACTCCCGGACAGGAGGTAGCTTTCTTT
>TRBJ2-1|many|TRBD2|TRBV5-4
CASSLGQRGNNEQFF
TGTGCCAGCAGCTTGGGCCAGCGGGGGAACAATGAGCAGTTCTTC
>TRBJ2-5|NA|NA|TRBV30
CAWTGRLWPETQYF
TGTGCCTGGACCGGGAGACTTTGGCCGGAGACCCAGTACTTC
>TRBJ1-6|few|NA|TRBV19
CAARGSYNSPLHF
TGTGCCGCCAGGGGATCCTATAATTCACCCCTCCACTTT
>TRBJ2-1|NA|TRBD1|TRBV4-3
CASSQLTGTVEFF
TGCGCCAGCAGCCAGCTTACCGGGACAGTTGAGTTCTTC
>TRBJ1-3|NA|NA|TRBV30
CAWSRRSSGNTIYF
TGTGCCTGGAGTCGAAGGTCCTCTGGAAACACCATATATTTT
>TRBJ1-5|NA|TRBD1|TRBV5-6
CASSYSTGIPQHF
TGTGCCAGCAGCTATTCGACAGGGATACCCCAGCATTTT
>TRBJ1-3|NA|TRBD1|TRBV19
CASSIQGVTGNTIYF
TGTGCCAGTAGTATCCAGGGGGTTACTGGAAACACCATATATTTT
>TRBJ2-3|NA|NA|TRBV7-9
CASSPDRFATDTQYF
TGTGCCAGCAGCCCAGACCGCTTTGCCACAGATACGCAGTATTTT
>TRBJ1-2|NA|NA|TRBV5-1
CASSSAEVDGYTF
TGCGCCAGCAGCTCGGCCGAGGTGGATGGCTACACCTTC
>TRBJ2-7|few|TRBD2|TRBV4-1
CASSPILSSGRAREQYF
TGCGCCAGCAGCCCCATTCTTTCTAGCGGGAGGGCGCGGGAGCAGTACTTC
>TRBJ2-1|NA|TRBD1|TRBV5-1
CASSRDRDSYNEQFF
TGCGCCAGCAGTCGGGACAGGGACTCCTACAATGAGCAGTTCTTC
>TRBJ2-1|once|TRBD2|TRBV5-1
CASSLLAGVNNEQFF
TGCGCCAGCAGCTTACTAGCGGGGGTAAACAATGAGCAGTTCTTC
>TRBJ2-5|NA|TRBD2|TRBV7-2
CASSSAGLAGGFETQYF
TGTGCCAGCAGCTCCGCTGGGCTAGCGGGGGGCTTCGAGACCCAGTACTTC
>TRBJ2-5|NA|NA|TRBV11-2
CASSLGDEGQETQYF
TGTGCCAGCAGCTTAGGCGACGAGGGGCAAGAGACCCAGTACTTC
>TRBJ2-3|NA|NA|TRBV6-5
CASSTSGDTQYF
TGTGCCAGCAGTACCTCAGGGGATACGCAGTATTTT
>TRBJ2-6|NA|NA|TRBV6-1
CASSEGSFRANVLTF
TGTGCCAGCAGTGAAGGGTCATTTAGGGCCAACGTCCTGACTTTC
>TRBJ2-5|NA|NA|TRBV5-8
CASSSRTVQETQYF
TGTGCCAGCAGCTCAAGGACCGTACAAGAGACCCAGTACTTC
>TRBJ2-4|NA|NA|TRBV14
CASSSMSIAKNIQYF
TGTGCCAGCAGCTCCATGTCAATAGCCAAAAACATTCAGTACTTC
>TRBJ1-2|NA|NA|TRBV7-9
CASSLEQRGYTF
TGTGCCAGCAGCTTAGAACAACGTGGCTACACCTTC
>TRBJ1-1|once|NA|TRBV5-4
CASSQNMRTPGSEAFF
TGTGCCAGCAGCCAAAACATGAGGACCCCCGGAAGTGAAGCTTTCTTT
>TRBJ2-7|NA|TRBD1|TRBV18
CASSPLTGAVNEQYF
TGTGCCAGCTCACCGCTGACAGGGGCTGTAAACGAGCAGTACTTC
>TRBJ1-5|NA|NA|TRBV10-1
CASSESGYQQPQHF
TGCGCCAGCAGTGAATCGGGGTATCAGCAGCCCCAGCATTTT
>TRBJ2-1|NA|TRBD1|TRBV5-4
CASSKTGTGGRIYNEQFF
TGTGCCAGCAGCAAGACCGGGACAGGGGGCCGAATTTACAATGAGCAGTTCTTC
>TRBJ2-7|NA|TRBD1|TRBV29-1
CSVAPGQGWDEQYF
TGCAGCGTGGCCCCGGGACAGGGGTGGGACGAGCAGTACTTC
>TRBJ1-2|NA|NA|TRBV27
CASSFGGEYDYTF
TGTGCCAGCAGTTTTGGCGGGGAGTACGACTACACCTTC
>TRBJ2-5|NA|TRBD2|TRBV12-5
CASGLRGGEIQYF
TGTGCTAGTGGTTTGCGGGGGGGAGAGATCCAGTACTTC
>TRBJ1-6|NA|NA|TRBV5-1
CASSSDRHTLHF
TGCGCCAGCAGCTCGGACCGTCATACCCTCCACTTT
>TRBJ1-1|NA|NA|TRBV6-4
CASSDGHMNTEAFF
TGTGCCAGCAGTGACGGCCACATGAACACTGAAGCTTTCTTT
>TRBJ1-2|NA|NA|TRBV7-9
CASSLTGQPNRHGYTF
TGTGCCAGCAGCTTAACAGGTCAGCCTAATCGGCATGGCTACACCTTC
>TRBJ1-2|NA|TRBD1|TRBV5-1
CASSFGTRRTGDGYTF
TGCGCCAGCAGCTTTGGGACGAGAAGGACAGGGGATGGCTACACCTTC
>TRBJ1-3|NA|NA|TRBV5-4
CASSLPPGSGNTIYF
TGTGCCAGCAGCTTGCCTCCGGGGAGTGGAAACACCATATATTTT
>TRBJ2-5|NA|NA|TRBV5-6
CASSLAGAGGRKTQYF
TGTGCCAGCAGCTTGGCCGGGGCAGGGGGGAGAAAGACCCAGTACTTC
>TRBJ2-1|NA|TRBD1|TRBV11-3
CASSARQGSYNEQFF
TGTGCCAGCAGCGCACGACAGGGGTCCTACAATGAGCAGTTCTTC
>TRBJ1-1|NA|NA|TRBV7-2
CASSLRLGSAFF
TGTGCCAGCAGCCTTCGTCTGGGTTCGGCTTTCTTT
>TRBJ1-5|NA|TRBD1|TRBV5-1
CASSTDRDQPQHF
TGCGCCAGCAGCACTGACAGGGATCAGCCCCAGCATTTT
>TRBJ1-5|NA|NA|TRBV9
CASSLHPQGDQPQHF
TGTGCCAGCAGCCTCCACCCACAGGGAGATCAGCCCCAGCATTTT
>TRBJ2-1|once|TRBD2|TRBV11-2
CASRISQPGGSDVNEQFF
TGTGCCAGCAGAATATCTCAACCGGGAGGCTCCGACGTCAATGAGCAGTTCTTC
>TRBJ2-1|NA|NA|TRBV5-1
CASSLPQEISSYNEQFF
TGCGCCAGCAGCCTCCCCCAGGAAATTAGCTCCTACAATGAGCAGTTCTTC
>TRBJ2-1|NA|NA|TRBV11-3
CASSPRGYNEQFF
TGTGCCAGCAGCCCTCGGGGATACAATGAGCAGTTCTTC
>TRBJ2-5|NA|TRBD2|TRBV6-1
CASMIGTTQETQYF
TGTGCCAGCATGATAGGGACTACCCAAGAGACCCAGTACTTC
>TRBJ2-3|NA|TRBD2|TRBV12-5
CASGSRVAGDSTDTQYF
TGTGCTAGTGGTTCCCGAGTAGCGGGGGACAGCACAGATACGCAGTATTTT
>TRBJ2-7|NA|NA|TRBV7-9
CASSPRLVPTYEQYF
TGTGCCAGCAGCCCTAGACTAGTTCCTACCTACGAGCAGTACTTC
>TRBJ1-4|NA|NA|TRBV7-2
CASSPQGSNEKLFF
TGTGCCAGCAGTCCCCAGGGTTCTAATGAAAAACTGTTTTTT
>TRBJ2-2|NA|NA|TRBV5-4
CASSPGTSLAGELFF
TGTGCCAGCAGCCCTGGGACTTCCCTGGCCGGGGAGCTGTTTTTT
>TRBJ2-1|NA|NA|TRBV7-9
CASTRGSSYNEQFF
TGTGCCAGCACCCGAGGTAGCTCCTACAATGAGCAGTTCTTC
>TRBJ2-7|NA|NA|TRBV5-4
CASSLGGRQNYEQYF
TGTGCCAGCAGCTTGGGGGGACGACAGAACTACGAGCAGTACTTC